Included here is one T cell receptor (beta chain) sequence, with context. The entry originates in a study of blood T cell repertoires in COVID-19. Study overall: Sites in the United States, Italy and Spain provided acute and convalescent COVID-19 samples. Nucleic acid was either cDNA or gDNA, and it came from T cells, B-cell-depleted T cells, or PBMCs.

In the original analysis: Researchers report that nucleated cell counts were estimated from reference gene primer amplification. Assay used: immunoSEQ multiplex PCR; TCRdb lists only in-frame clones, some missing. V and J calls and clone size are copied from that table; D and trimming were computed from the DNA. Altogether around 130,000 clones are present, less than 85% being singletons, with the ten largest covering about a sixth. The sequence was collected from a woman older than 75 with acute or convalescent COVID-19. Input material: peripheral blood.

The CDR3, as DNA: TGTGCCAGCTCACCACCTTTGACAGGAGACACAGATACGCAGTATTTT. Translating gives CASSPPLTGDTDTQYF. The chain couples TRBV18 to TRBJ2-3; TRBD1 might be the D (6 bases). The CDR3 is 16 residues long. V was pared by 0 bases and J by 2 bases, with 12 bases between. The V gene's germline CDR1 is KGHSH and CDR2 LQKENI.